The TCR beta chain under discussion was sequenced for a study of T cell changes during pregnancy in multiple sclerosis (dated by TCRdb to the late 2010s). For context, the study as a whole: The study examined how the T cell repertoire changed over the course of pregnancy in women with multiple sclerosis.

Trimming costs V 1 base and J 0 bases, and their ends lie 4 bases apart. There are 13 amino acids in the CDR3, from cysteine to phenylalanine inclusive. Just the 39-base CDR3 DNA is kept, in frame starting at base 1. The germline V gene supplies CDR1 MGHRA and CDR2 YSYEKL. The library was built by means of the immunoSEQ multiplex PCR assay. TCRdb holds this immuneACCESS table with in-frame rearrangements only. Some clones are missing; in checked studies, unresolved V genes explain under half, and the rest has no known cause. The sample profile shows 100,000 to 110,000 clones; approximately 90% of them were found once. 1.9% of the sample rests with the top ten. Points on this clone: The clone's antigen remains unknown. The sample holds no much larger clone one base away, and base qualities are not on file.

The receptor was isolated from a female donor with multiple sclerosis, enrolled in a pregnancy study. This chain is built from TRBV4-1 and TRBJ2-7, with the D gene not clear enough to name. This specimen was peripheral blood, taken after pregnancy. In nucleotides, the sequence is TGCGCCAGCAGCCAAGGCTACTCCTACGAGCAGTACTTC. It codes for CASSQGYSYEQYF.